The source of this T cell receptor (beta chain) is a study of T-cell memory formation after mild COVID-19. Looking at the study overall: Largely, TCR clusters stayed within a single donor.

Germline lookup yields CDR1 LGHDT and CDR2 YNNKEL (reference sequence). The V gene end was trimmed by 1 base and the J gene end by 5 bases; junction bases not matched to a gene: 8. The CDR3 contains 16 residues. This clonotype was seen only once. What it recognizes is unknown. Broader study findings: Contracting clones localized mainly to CM and EM when CD4+ and mainly to EMRA when CD8+.

Sample barcodes and UMIs were carried by the TCR alpha and TCR beta cDNA libraries that 5'RACE generated with constant-segment primers. TCRdb re-derived calls from the 5' RACE reads in MiXCR, one entry per CDR3 protein. The profile shows hundreds of thousands of distinct CDR3 sequences, 20% to 25% of them singletons. The rearrangement links TRBV3-1 to TRBJ2-1; 7 nucleotides match TRBD2. This sequence was found in an adult woman who had mild COVID-19 (a few samples of this study predate the infection). Cell type and time point are not known. Sequences were obtained from PBMCs or a T cell subset sorted from them (not recorded which). The CDR3 DNA follows: TGTGCCAGCAGCCAAGTCGGGGCTAGCGGACACAATGAGCAGTTCTTC. Translation: CASSQVGASGHNEQFF.